This TCR beta chain was captured by sequencing in a study of blood T cell repertoires in COVID-19. About the research overall: There were acute and convalescent COVID-19 samples, and they came from the United States, Italy and Spain. PBMCs, B-cell-depleted T cells, or T cells were the source of the cDNA or gDNA that made up the material.

The CDR3 extends over 16 amino acids. J was trimmed by 4 bases and V by 1 base; bases with no gene match: 5. Per germline, CDR1 MNHEY and CDR2 SVGEGT. Repertoires were generated with immunoSEQ multiplex PCR, while TCRdb's copy carries only in-frame clones and drops some. The sample lists 150,000 or so clones, around 93% occurring once. Seattle patients were enrolled while actively infected and followed longitudinally. The V gene is TRBV6-2 or TRBV6-3, the J gene TRBJ2-5; 11 bases are shared with TRBD2. The clonotype originates from a young man with COVID-19, enrolled during active disease. The sample consisted of peripheral blood. CDR3 in DNA: TGTGCCAGCAGTTACTGGGCTAGCGGGAGGACAGAGACCCAGTACTTC. This codes for CASSYWASGRTETQYF.